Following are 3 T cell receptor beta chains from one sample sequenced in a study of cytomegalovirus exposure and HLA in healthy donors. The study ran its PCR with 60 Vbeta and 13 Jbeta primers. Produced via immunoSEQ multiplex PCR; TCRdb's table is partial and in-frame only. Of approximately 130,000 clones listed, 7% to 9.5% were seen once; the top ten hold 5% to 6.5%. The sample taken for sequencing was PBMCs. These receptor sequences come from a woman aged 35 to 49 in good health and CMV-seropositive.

This CDR3 is CASKTTGGEQYF. The CDR3 DNA reads as TGTGCTAGTAAAACGACAGGGGGCGAGCAGTACTTC. V usage is TRBV12-5 and J usage is TRBJ2-7; 9 nucleotides align to TRBD1. The germline CDR1 and CDR2 sequences are LGHNT and FRNRAP. V trimming: 8 bases; J trimming: 6 bases; junction bases outside the gene matches: 5. CDR3 size: 12 residues. The entire variable domain, with the rest obtained from reference TRBV12-5 and TRBJ2-7, is as follows: DARVTQTPRHKVTEMGQEVTMRCQPILGHNTVFWYRQTMMQGLELLAYFRNRAPLDDSGMPKDRFSAEMPDATLATLKIQPSEPRDSAVYFCASKTTGGEQYFGPGTRLTVT.

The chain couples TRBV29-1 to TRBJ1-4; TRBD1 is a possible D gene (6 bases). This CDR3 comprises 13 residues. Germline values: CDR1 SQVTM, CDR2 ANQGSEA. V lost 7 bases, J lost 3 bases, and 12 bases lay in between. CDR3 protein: CSATGRSNEKLFF. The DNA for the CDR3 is TGCAGCGCGACAGGCAGGTCTAATGAAAAACTGTTTTTT.

Written as DNA, the CDR3 is TGTGCCAGCCACAGGACATTGAACACTGAAGCTTTCTTT. Translating it yields CASHRTLNTEAFF. V and J are TRBV6-5 and TRBJ1-1, with D perhaps TRBD1 (5 bases). Germline V gives CDR1 MNHEY, CDR2 SVGAGI. CDR3 length equals 13 residues. Trimming took off 8 bases at V and 0 bases at J, with 10 bases between the two ends.